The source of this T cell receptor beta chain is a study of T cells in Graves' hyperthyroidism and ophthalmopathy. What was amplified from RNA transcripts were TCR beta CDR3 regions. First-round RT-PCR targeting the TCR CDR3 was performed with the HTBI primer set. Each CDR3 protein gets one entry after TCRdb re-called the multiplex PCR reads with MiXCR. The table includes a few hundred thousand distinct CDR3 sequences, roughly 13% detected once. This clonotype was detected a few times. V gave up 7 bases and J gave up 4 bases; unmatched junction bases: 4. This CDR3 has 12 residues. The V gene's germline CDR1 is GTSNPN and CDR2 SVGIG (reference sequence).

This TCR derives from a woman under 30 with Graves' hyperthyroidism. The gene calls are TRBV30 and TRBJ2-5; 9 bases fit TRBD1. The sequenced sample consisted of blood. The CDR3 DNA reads TGTGCCTTACAGGGGGCAGGAGAGACCCAGTACTTC. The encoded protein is CALQGAGETQYF.